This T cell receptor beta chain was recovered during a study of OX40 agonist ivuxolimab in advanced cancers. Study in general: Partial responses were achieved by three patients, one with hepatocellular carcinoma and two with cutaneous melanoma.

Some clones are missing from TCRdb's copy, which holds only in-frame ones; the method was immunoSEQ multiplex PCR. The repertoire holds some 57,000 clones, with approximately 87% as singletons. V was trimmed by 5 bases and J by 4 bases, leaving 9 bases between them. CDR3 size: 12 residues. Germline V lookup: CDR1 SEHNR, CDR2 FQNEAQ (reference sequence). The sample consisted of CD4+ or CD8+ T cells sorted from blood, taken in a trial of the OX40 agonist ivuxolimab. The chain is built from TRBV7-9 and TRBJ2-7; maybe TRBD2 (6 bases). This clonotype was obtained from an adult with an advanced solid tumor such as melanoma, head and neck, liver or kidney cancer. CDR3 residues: CASSPREYEQYF. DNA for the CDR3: TGTGCCAGCAGCCCCCGGGAGTACGAGCAGTACTTC.